These 21 T cell receptor beta chains originate from one sample sequenced in a study of shared T cell receptors in the human thymus (dated by TCRdb to the early 2020s). Libraries were prepared through the immunoSEQ multiplex PCR assay. Held by TCRdb, this immuneACCESS table contains in-frame sequences only and omits some clones. Under half of the omission traces to an unresolved V gene where checked; the cause of the rest is unknown. This sample holds about 660,000 clones; more than 75% were observed only once. The top ten clonotypes cover roughly 0.0089% of the sample. These data were also reused for a study on human thymus T cells.

Input material: thymocytes. These receptors all come from a boy younger than two with a congenital heart defect. Donor details come from another sample of the same person, matched by shared clones.

The chain links TRBV4-3 to TRBJ2-1; D is possibly TRBD2 (6 bases). Trimming shortened V by 0 bases and J by 0 bases, and 15 bases separated the two germline ends. The CDR3 sequence is 18 residues long. CDR1 and CDR2 (germline): LGHNA, YSLEER. Written as DNA, the CDR3 is TGCGCCAGCAGCCAAGATAGGACGGGGGTAATCTCCTACAATGAGCAGTTCTTC. Its translation: CASSQDRTGVISYNEQFF.

DNA for the CDR3: TGTGCCAGCAGGACAGGATCCTATAATTCACCCCTCCACTTT. Residues: CASRTGSYNSPLHF. The chain recombines TRBV6-5 with TRBJ1-6; a possible D gene is TRBD1 (6 bases). The CDR3 is made up of 14 amino acids. Germline values: CDR1 MNHEY, CDR2 SVGAGI. Trimming removed 6 bases from V and 1 base from J, with 7 bases in between.

V and J are TRBV4-1 and TRBJ1-1; 8 nucleotides match TRBD1. V trimming: 1 base; J trimming: 7 bases; junction bases outside the gene matches: 11. From germline, CDR1 is MGHRA and CDR2 YSYEKL. The CDR3 is 16 residues long. CDR3 sequence reads: CASSQVPQGANGEAFF. CDR3 coding DNA: TGCGCCAGCAGCCAAGTTCCTCAGGGGGCAAACGGTGAAGCTTTCTTT.

This rearrangement joins TRBV7-9 to TRBJ2-7; 9 bases are shared with TRBD1. CDR1 and CDR2 from the germline V gene are SEHNR and FQNEAQ (reference sequence). Trimming at V came to 3 bases and at J to 4 bases, leaving 10 bases not matched to a gene. This CDR3 has 16 amino acids. CDR3 sequence: CASSFPWGTGRYEQYF. CDR3 nucleotide sequence: TGTGCCAGCAGCTTTCCCTGGGGGACAGGGAGGTACGAGCAGTACTTC. Full variable domain (rest looked up from reference TRBV7-9 and TRBJ2-7): DTGVSQNPRHKITKRGQNVTFRCDPISEHNRLYWYRQTLGQGPEFLTYFQNEAQLEKSRLLSDRFSAERPKGSFSTLEIQRTEQGDSAMYLCASSFPWGTGRYEQYFGPGTRLTVT.

The V call is TRBV28, the J call TRBJ2-1; 15 nucleotides match TRBD2. J was trimmed by 2 bases and V by 5 bases; bases with no gene match: 7. The length of the CDR3 is 18 residues. The germline V gene has CDR1 MDHEN and CDR2 SYDVKM. CDR3: CASSPTRTSGGAYNEQFF. Here the CDR3 DNA reads TGTGCCAGCAGTCCCACCAGGACTAGCGGGGGGGCCTACAATGAGCAGTTCTTC.

The chain couples TRBV11-2 to TRBJ1-2; 7 bases are a match to TRBD1. The CDR3 runs 17 residues. V shed 7 bases and J 7 bases; nucleotides not matched to a gene: 21. Germline CDR1 is SGHAT and CDR2 is FQNNGV. DNA of the CDR3: TGTGCCAGCAAGCTTGGGGACAGTCTTGAACCCGGGGGTGGCTACACCTTC. Its translation: CASKLGDSLEPGGGYTF.

The chain joins TRBV7-3 to TRBJ2-7, with 8 bases identical to TRBD1. The CDR3 consists of 15 residues. The J segment lost 6 bases and the V segment lost 6 bases, leaving 13 bases of the junction unmatched. The germline CDR1 and CDR2 sequences are SGHTA and FQGTGA. CDR3 bases: TGTGCCAGCAGTCCCTCCGGGACAGGAATTGGCGAGCAGTACTTC. This gives the protein CASSPSGTGIGEQYF.

This chain links TRBV28 with TRBJ2-1; a possible D gene is TRBD1 (5 bases). This CDR3 comprises 14 residues. Trimming cost V 3 bases and J 6 bases, with 12 bases left between them. Germline CDR1 MDHEN, CDR2 SYDVKM. CDR3: CASSLGGRGNEQFF. The CDR3 DNA is TGTGCCAGCAGTTTGGGTGGTAGGGGCAATGAGCAGTTCTTC.

A single count supports this clone. The chain has TRBV5-6 and TRBJ1-6, with 9 bases identical to TRBD1. The CDR3 length is 16 residues. Germline V gene lookup returns CDR1 SGHDT and CDR2 YYEEEE. V trimming: 1 base; J trimming: 8 bases; junction bases outside the gene matches: 7. This chain's CDR3 is CASSLYTGGRDSPLHF. The DNA of the CDR3 is TGTGCCAGCAGCTTGTATACAGGGGGCAGGGATTCACCCCTCCACTTT. Full variable domain (rest looked up from reference TRBV5-6 and TRBJ1-6): DAGVTQSPTHLIKTRGQQVTLRCSPKSGHDTVSWYQQALGQGPQFIFQYYEEEERQRGNFPDRFSGHQFPNYSSELNVNALLLGDSALYLCASSLYTGGRDSPLHFGNGTRLTVT.

CDR3 protein: CASSLDVLVTGQYF. DNA of the CDR3: TGTGCCAGCAGCCTAGACGTACTAGTGACGGGGCAGTACTTC. V and J are TRBV7-2 and TRBJ2-7, with D possibly matching TRBD2 (5 bases). The length of the CDR3 is 14 residues. The ends were cut back, 5 bases at V and 9 bases at J, with 20 bases in the middle. Germline V gene lookup returns CDR1 SGHTA and CDR2 FQGNSA.

This rearrangement joins TRBV5-1 to TRBJ2-7, with D possibly being TRBD1 (6 bases). Germline values: CDR1 SGHRS, CDR2 YFSETQ. The CDR3 extends over 15 amino acids. Trimming took 3 bases from V and 2 from J, leaving 15 bases between them. The CDR3 loop reads CASSSQQGVAYEQYF. Written as DNA, the CDR3 is TGCGCCAGCAGCTCCCAACAGGGTGTCGCCTACGAGCAGTACTTC.

The genes are TRBV5-1 and TRBJ2-1; 11 nucleotides line up with TRBD2. Germline trimming cut 0 bases from V and 10 bases from J; bases unmatched to any gene: 12. CDR1 is SGHRS, CDR2 YFSETQ, per germline. The CDR3 totals 17 residues. Here the CDR3 reads CASSLAPPLAGDGEQFF. CDR3 nucleotide sequence: TGCGCCAGCAGCTTGGCTCCCCCACTAGCGGGAGATGGGGAGCAGTTCTTC. The whole variable domain, filled in from reference TRBV5-1 and TRBJ2-1, reads KAGVTQTPRYLIKTRGQQVTLSCSPISGHRSVSWYQQTPGQGLQFLFEYFSETQRNKGNFPGRFSGRQFSNSRSEMNVSTLELGDSALYLCASSLAPPLAGDGEQFFGPGTRLTVL.

This clone was detected once. The rearrangement uses TRBV18 and TRBJ1-1; D gene ambiguous. The V gene lost 3 bases and the J gene lost 0 bases, with 17 bases spanning the gap. The germline V gene encodes CDR1 KGHSH and CDR2 LQKENI. The CDR3 loop spans 17 amino acids. The CDR3 loop reads CASSPTIRRTLNTEAFF. For the CDR3, the DNA is TGTGCCAGCTCACCCACAATAAGGAGGACGCTGAACACTGAAGCTTTCTTT.

The DNA of the CDR3 is TGTGCCAGCAGCCATTATCCGGGACAGGGTTCGACGGGAAGGGAGACCCAGTACTTC. Translating it yields CASSHYPGQGSTGRETQYF. V gene TRBV14 combines with J gene TRBJ2-5, with 9 bases aligning to TRBD1. Unmatched junction bases numbered 19, after V lost 3 bases and J lost 5 bases. CDR1 SGHDN and CDR2 FVKESK come from the germline V gene. The CDR3 totals 19 residues.

The chain employs TRBV2 and TRBJ2-5, with TRBD2 matching 8 bases. J was trimmed by 2 bases and V by 1 base; bases with no gene match: 6. CDR1 and CDR2 from the germline V gene are SNHLY and FYNNEI. The CDR3 has 16 amino acids. CDR3 sequence: CASSEGAGAFQETQYF. Here the CDR3 DNA reads TGTGCCAGCAGTGAAGGAGCGGGGGCCTTTCAAGAGACCCAGTACTTC.

The rearrangement links TRBV6-1 to TRBJ1-2; TRBD1 might be the D (6 bases). The CDR3 covers 14 residues. V dropped 8 bases and J dropped 6 bases, with 19 bases sitting between them. CDR1 and CDR2 (germline): MNHNS, SASEGT. The CDR3, as DNA: TGTGCCAGCCGAGAGGATAACAGGGCTAATGGCTACACCTTC. This sequence encodes CASREDNRANGYTF.

The CDR3 here is CASSKQTGHDEQYF. The CDR3 bases are TGCGCCAGCAGCAAACAGACAGGGCACGACGAGCAGTACTTC. This sequence joins TRBV4-3 and TRBJ2-7; 7 bases map to TRBD1. CDR1 is LGHNA, CDR2 YSLEER, per germline. The CDR3 sequence is 14 residues long. Losses at the gene ends were 5 bases for V and 5 bases for J; bases not matched to a gene: 9.

This chain joins TRBV4-1 and TRBJ1-4, with 7 bases fitting TRBD1. The CDR3 consists of 17 residues. Trimming at V came to 0 bases and at J to 12 bases, leaving 16 bases not matched to a gene. The germline gives CDR1 MGHRA, CDR2 YSYEKL. CDR3 nucleotide sequence: TGCGCCAGCAGCCAAGAGGTCGTTACAGGGCACAGGGGCGAACTGTTTTTT. It encodes CASSQEVVTGHRGELFF.

Only one count was recorded for this clone. The chain links TRBV2 to TRBJ1-6; 8 bases agree with TRBD1. V dropped 6 bases and J dropped 0; count of bases not matched to a gene: 7. The germline V gene has CDR1 SNHLY and CDR2 FYNNEI. The CDR3 runs 17 residues. Written as DNA, the CDR3 is TGTGCCAGCAGGGGACAGGCCCGAAGCTCCTATAATTCACCCCTCCACTTT. Its protein product is CASRGQARSSYNSPLHF.

The chain is built from TRBV18 and TRBJ2-7; D possibly corresponds to TRBD1 (6 bases). CDR1 KGHSH and CDR2 LQKENI come from the germline V gene. The CDR3 covers 13 residues. The V end lost 4 bases, the J end lost 3 bases, and 10 bases lay between the germline ends. This CDR3 is CASSRDTDYEQYF. In nucleotides, the CDR3 is TGTGCCAGCTCACGGGACACCGACTACGAGCAGTACTTC.

The chain is built from TRBV28 and TRBJ2-7; no definite D call. V shed 7 bases and J shed 3 bases, with 10 bases lying between them. CDR3 length: 12 amino acids. Germline V gene lookup returns CDR1 MDHEN and CDR2 SYDVKM. Written as DNA, the CDR3 is TGTGCCAGCATTGACATCAACTACGAGCAGTACTTC. Protein product: CASIDINYEQYF.